The rows below give T cell receptor beta chains drawn from one sample of a study of T cell clusters in autoimmune cytopenias. Reanalyzing the multiplex PCR reads, TCRdb keeps one entry per CDR3 protein, without DNA. This repertoire comprises 6,000 to 9,000 distinct CDR3 sequences; its ten largest clones make up approximately 15%. The sample comprised peripheral blood. The receptors come from a human donor with an autoimmune cytopenia or autoimmune hepatitis (not recorded which). Both conserved end residues are part of each CDR3. Size values are once, few and many counts, or a class for expanded clones, and some rows have none.

J gene: TRBJ1-2; V gene: TRBV29-1; clone size: medium-sized; CDR3 protein: CSVSPGDRGYTF
J gene: TRBJ1-4; V gene: TRBV30; clone size: medium-sized; CDR3 protein: CAWSSGYPEKLFF
J gene: TRBJ1-2; V gene: TRBV15; clone size: -; CDR3 protein: CATSLFGEGYTF
J gene: TRBJ2-7; V gene: TRBV13; clone size: -; CDR3 protein: CASSFGTEAYEQYF
J gene: TRBJ1-2; V gene: TRBV19; clone size: -; CDR3 protein: CASSIIGQGTYGYTF
J gene: TRBJ2-3; V gene: TRBV12-3/TRBV12-4; clone size: -; CDR3 protein: CASSGTTTDTQYF
J gene: TRBJ2-1; V gene: TRBV10-3; clone size: -; CDR3 protein: CAISLTSNEQFF
J gene: TRBJ1-6; V gene: TRBV30; clone size: medium-sized; CDR3 protein: CAWSGRDRMNSPLHF
J gene: TRBJ2-7; V gene: TRBV12-3/TRBV12-4; clone size: -; CDR3 protein: CASSGWTSGGYTSYEQYF
J gene: TRBJ2-7; V gene: TRBV15; clone size: -; CDR3 protein: CATSRAGTVLSYEQYF
J gene: TRBJ2-5; V gene: TRBV29-1; clone size: medium-sized; CDR3 protein: CSVMTGMETQYF
J gene: TRBJ2-1; V gene: TRBV19; clone size: medium-sized; CDR3 protein: CASSRRDRGSYNEQFF
J gene: TRBJ2-3; V gene: TRBV15; clone size: medium-sized; CDR3 protein: CATSRGFTDTQYF
J gene: TRBJ2-1; V gene: TRBV10-3; clone size: -; CDR3 protein: CAIRGTASSYNEQFF
J gene: TRBJ2-3; V gene: TRBV18; clone size: -; CDR3 protein: CASSPSVAGWGTDTQYF
J gene: TRBJ2-1; V gene: TRBV20-1; clone size: -; CDR3 protein: CSARGLATDYNEQFF
J gene: TRBJ2-2; V gene: TRBV11-1; clone size: -; CDR3 protein: CASRLGRNTGELFF
J gene: TRBJ1-2; V gene: TRBV18; clone size: -; CDR3 protein: CASSPTGGDGYTF
J gene: TRBJ2-4; V gene: TRBV5-5; clone size: -; CDR3 protein: CASSLGQGLRSAKNIQYF
J gene: TRBJ2-3; V gene: TRBV19; clone size: -; CDR3 protein: CASNPPVRTSECTDTQYF
J gene: TRBJ2-1; V gene: TRBV27; clone size: -; CDR3 protein: CASSLRRNSDEQFF
J gene: TRBJ2-2; V gene: TRBV5-6; clone size: -; CDR3 protein: CASSRWLAGGPTGELFF
J gene: TRBJ1-4; V gene: TRBV19; clone size: medium-sized; CDR3 protein: CASTGGRTNEKLFF